A selection of T cell receptor beta chains follows, all from one sample in a study of cytomegalovirus exposure and HLA in healthy donors. Profiling relied on immunoSEQ multiplex PCR, and the TCRdb table lists in-frame clones only, not all of them. This sample has roughly 100,000 clones, with roughly 79% found just once. Sample: PBMCs. These receptors were obtained from a woman aged 40 to 50 in good health and CMV-seronegative. Each CDR3 is given with its conserved first and last residue. Each record gives: V gene, J gene, D gene, clone size, CDR3 DNA, CDR3 protein. A D gene is named only where the DNA matches it firmly. For some rows the clone size is stated as once, few or many, or as a class when expanded; others skip it.

v_gene: TRBV7-3
j_gene: TRBJ2-7
d_gene: TRBD2
abundance: -
CDR3nt: TGTGCCAGCAGCTTAGAGCGGGGGGCCCGGGAGCAGTACTTC
CDR3aa: CASSLERGAREQYF

v_gene: TRBV2
j_gene: TRBJ2-5
d_gene: -
abundance: once
CDR3nt: TGTGCCAGCAGTGAAGCAGGGGTTTCCGAGACCCAGTACTTC
CDR3aa: CASSEAGVSETQYF

v_gene: TRBV7-2
j_gene: TRBJ2-3
d_gene: TRBD2
abundance: -
CDR3nt: TGTGCCAGCAGCTTAAGGGACTATTCAGATACGCAGTATTTT
CDR3aa: CASSLRDYSDTQYF

v_gene: TRBV6-1
j_gene: TRBJ1-5
d_gene: -
abundance: -
CDR3nt: TGTGCCAGCTGGCCCCAAATTAATAGCAATCAGCCCCAGCATTTT
CDR3aa: CASWPQINSNQPQHF

v_gene: TRBV6-5
j_gene: TRBJ1-2
d_gene: -
abundance: -
CDR3nt: TGTGCCAGCAGTTACCGGGGCAGAGAGGGGGATGGCTACACCTTC
CDR3aa: CASSYRGREGDGYTF

v_gene: TRBV27
j_gene: TRBJ1-1
d_gene: -
abundance: few
CDR3nt: TGTGCCAGCAGTTTACGACAGAACACTGAAGCTTTCTTT
CDR3aa: CASSLRQNTEAFF

v_gene: TRBV28
j_gene: TRBJ2-5
d_gene: -
abundance: few
CDR3nt: TGTGCCAGCAGGGGGGCGCGGGCCCAAGAGACCCAGTACTTC
CDR3aa: CASRGARAQETQYF

v_gene: TRBV9
j_gene: TRBJ1-1
d_gene: -
abundance: once
CDR3nt: TGTGCCAGCAGCCCACGACAGGCGACTTCGATGAACACTGAAGCTTTCTTT
CDR3aa: CASSPRQATSMNTEAFF

v_gene: TRBV6-5
j_gene: TRBJ1-1
d_gene: -
abundance: -
CDR3nt: TGTGCCAGCAGTTACTCAGGGGGTTGGAACACTGAAGCTTTCTTT
CDR3aa: CASSYSGGWNTEAFF

v_gene: TRBV4-1
j_gene: TRBJ2-3
d_gene: -
abundance: -
CDR3nt: TGCGCCAGCAGCGTCGGGGTCTCGGGCGGGGATACGCAGTATTTT
CDR3aa: CASSVGVSGGDTQYF

v_gene: TRBV6-6
j_gene: TRBJ1-5
d_gene: -
abundance: few
CDR3nt: TGTGCCAGCAGTTACGGGCAGGGTCGGAATCAGCCCCAGCATTTT
CDR3aa: CASSYGQGRNQPQHF

v_gene: TRBV5-1
j_gene: TRBJ2-7
d_gene: -
abundance: -
CDR3nt: TGCGCCAGCAGCTTGGGGAGCCGGTTTGCAGAGCAGTACTTC
CDR3aa: CASSLGSRFAEQYF

v_gene: TRBV7-9
j_gene: TRBJ2-3
d_gene: TRBD1
abundance: -
CDR3nt: TGTGCCAGCAGCCCGCGCCTTGGGGACAGGGAGAGACGCACAGATACGCAGTATTTT
CDR3aa: CASSPRLGDRERRTDTQYF

v_gene: TRBV5-1
j_gene: TRBJ2-3
d_gene: TRBD2
abundance: -
CDR3nt: TGCGCCAGCAGCCCGACTAGCGGGGGGATTACAGATACGCAGTATTTT
CDR3aa: CASSPTSGGITDTQYF

v_gene: TRBV10-3
j_gene: TRBJ1-2
d_gene: -
abundance: -
CDR3nt: TGTGCCATCAGTGAGGCCCTTGTTCGGAGCATCTATGGCTACACCTTC
CDR3aa: CAISEALVRSIYGYTF

v_gene: TRBV27
j_gene: TRBJ1-1
d_gene: TRBD1
abundance: once
CDR3nt: TGTGCCAGCAGTCCTCGGACAGGGAATGTCAACACTGAAGCTTTCTTT
CDR3aa: CASSPRTGNVNTEAFF

v_gene: TRBV10-3
j_gene: TRBJ2-5
d_gene: -
abundance: -
CDR3nt: TGTGCCATCAGTGCACAAGAGACCCAGTACTTC
CDR3aa: CAISAQETQYF

v_gene: TRBV25-1
j_gene: TRBJ1-2
d_gene: -
abundance: -
CDR3nt: TGTGCCAGCAGTAATCTAGCGGGTTTGGTAAGCTACACCTTC
CDR3aa: CASSNLAGLVSYTF

v_gene: TRBV7-8
j_gene: TRBJ2-5
d_gene: TRBD2
abundance: once
CDR3nt: TGTGCCAGCAGTTTCTCGGGGGGGGTCAAAGAGACCCAGTACTTC
CDR3aa: CASSFSGGVKETQYF

v_gene: TRBV20-1
j_gene: TRBJ2-5
d_gene: TRBD2
abundance: -
CDR3nt: TGCTCGGGACTACTCCAAGAGACCCAGTACTTC
CDR3aa: CSGLLQETQYF

v_gene: TRBV4-1
j_gene: TRBJ2-5
d_gene: TRBD2
abundance: medium-sized
CDR3nt: TGCGCCAGCAGCCAAGGACTAGCGGGGGGGCAAGAGACCCAGTACTTC
CDR3aa: CASSQGLAGGQETQYF

v_gene: TRBV6-1
j_gene: TRBJ1-1
d_gene: -
abundance: few
CDR3nt: TGTGCCAGCAGTGAAGCGTGGGGCAGGGGCCGGTTAGAAGCTTTCTTT
CDR3aa: CASSEAWGRGRLEAFF

v_gene: TRBV2
j_gene: TRBJ2-7
d_gene: TRBD1
abundance: -
CDR3nt: TGTGCCAGCAGTGAGAGACAGGGGGCTGAGCAGTACTTC
CDR3aa: CASSERQGAEQYF

v_gene: TRBV27
j_gene: TRBJ1-5
d_gene: -
abundance: -
CDR3nt: TGTGCCAGCAGTCTTGGGGCACCTAATCAGCCCCAGCATTTT
CDR3aa: CASSLGAPNQPQHF

v_gene: TRBV5-4
j_gene: TRBJ2-7
d_gene: TRBD1
abundance: -
CDR3nt: TGTGCCAGCAGCGGAACCGGGACAGGGCGTTTCGACGAGCAGTACTTC
CDR3aa: CASSGTGTGRFDEQYF

v_gene: TRBV2
j_gene: TRBJ1-5
d_gene: -
abundance: many
CDR3nt: TGTGCCAGCAGGACTTTTACGGGTGGGTCCAATCAGCCCCAGCATTTT
CDR3aa: CASRTFTGGSNQPQHF

v_gene: TRBV6-5
j_gene: TRBJ2-3
d_gene: TRBD1
abundance: -
CDR3nt: TGTGCCAGCAGTGTACAGGGGGCGTCAGATACGCAGTATTTT
CDR3aa: CASSVQGASDTQYF

v_gene: TRBV19
j_gene: TRBJ1-3
d_gene: -
abundance: -
CDR3nt: TGTGCCAGTAGTTTCGGGTGGGGGCTCGGAAACACCATATATTTT
CDR3aa: CASSFGWGLGNTIYF

v_gene: TRBV4-2
j_gene: TRBJ1-2
d_gene: TRBD1
abundance: -
CDR3nt: TGTGCCAGCAGCCAAGAGAGAGGGGGCGGGGGCTACACCTTC
CDR3aa: CASSQERGGGGYTF

v_gene: TRBV6-6
j_gene: TRBJ2-3
d_gene: -
abundance: -
CDR3nt: TGTGCCAGCAGTTATGGGCGCCCTAGCACAGATACGCAGTATTTT
CDR3aa: CASSYGRPSTDTQYF

v_gene: TRBV29-1
j_gene: TRBJ2-5
d_gene: TRBD1
abundance: -
CDR3nt: TGCAGCGTTGACCCGGGACAGGGACGGGAGACCCAGTACTTC
CDR3aa: CSVDPGQGRETQYF

v_gene: TRBV19
j_gene: TRBJ1-1
d_gene: -
abundance: -
CDR3nt: TGTGCCAGTAGCCCTAAGACGACAGGCAACACTGAAGCTTTCTTT
CDR3aa: CASSPKTTGNTEAFF

v_gene: TRBV5-1
j_gene: TRBJ1-1
d_gene: -
abundance: few
CDR3nt: TGCGCCAGCAGCTTGGCCCCAGGGGTGGATGAAGCTTTCTTT
CDR3aa: CASSLAPGVDEAFF

v_gene: TRBV30
j_gene: TRBJ2-3
d_gene: TRBD1
abundance: -
CDR3nt: TGTGCCTGGACCCGAGCAGGGGGTGGCTACACAGATACGCAGTATTTT
CDR3aa: CAWTRAGGGYTDTQYF

v_gene: TRBV21-1
j_gene: TRBJ1-6
d_gene: -
abundance: -
CDR3nt: TGTGCCAGCATCTCGGACAGAAGCTCCTATAATTCACCCCTCCACTTT
CDR3aa: CASISDRSSYNSPLHF

v_gene: TRBV6-1
j_gene: TRBJ1-2
d_gene: -
abundance: -
CDR3nt: TGTGCCAGCAGTGAAGGACAGCCTCCGTATGGCTACACCTTC
CDR3aa: CASSEGQPPYGYTF

v_gene: TRBV7-3
j_gene: TRBJ1-6
d_gene: TRBD1
abundance: -
CDR3nt: TGTGCCAGCAGCCTTTTCGACAGGGCGGCCCTCCACTTT
CDR3aa: CASSLFDRAALHF

v_gene: TRBV4-3
j_gene: TRBJ1-2
d_gene: TRBD1
abundance: once
CDR3nt: TGCGCCAGCAGCCAAGACTATACTCCCGGGACAGGGAGGTTCTACACCTTC
CDR3aa: CASSQDYTPGTGRFYTF

v_gene: TRBV6-1
j_gene: TRBJ1-4
d_gene: TRBD1
abundance: -
CDR3nt: TGTGCCAGCAGGACCGGGACAGGGGTTATAGATAAACTGTTTTTT
CDR3aa: CASRTGTGVIDKLFF

v_gene: TRBV4-1
j_gene: TRBJ2-7
d_gene: TRBD1
abundance: once
CDR3nt: TGCGCCAGCAGCCATCAGACAGGGGGTTTAAGCTCCTACGAGCAGTACTTC
CDR3aa: CASSHQTGGLSSYEQYF

v_gene: TRBV18
j_gene: TRBJ2-7
d_gene: -
abundance: few
CDR3nt: TGTGCCAGCTCAACCAGCAGGGACGAGCAGTACTTC
CDR3aa: CASSTSRDEQYF

v_gene: TRBV6-1
j_gene: TRBJ1-1
d_gene: TRBD1
abundance: few
CDR3nt: TGTGCCAGCAGACCTGGACAGGGAGGGAACACTGAAGCTTTCTTT
CDR3aa: CASRPGQGGNTEAFF

v_gene: TRBV6-5
j_gene: TRBJ1-1
d_gene: TRBD1
abundance: few
CDR3nt: TGTGCCAGCAGTCACACGACAGGGAAAAGCACTGAAGCTTTCTTT
CDR3aa: CASSHTTGKSTEAFF

v_gene: TRBV5-1
j_gene: TRBJ1-2
d_gene: TRBD1
abundance: -
CDR3nt: TGCGCCAGCAGCTTTGCAGGGGGCGAGGGCTACACCTTC
CDR3aa: CASSFAGGEGYTF

v_gene: TRBV7-2
j_gene: TRBJ2-5
d_gene: -
abundance: -
CDR3nt: TGTGCCAGCAGCCCTCCAGCGGACTGGACCCAGTACTTC
CDR3aa: CASSPPADWTQYF

v_gene: TRBV10-2
j_gene: TRBJ2-7
d_gene: TRBD1
abundance: once
CDR3nt: TGCGCCAGCAAACGGGACAGGGGGAACTACGAGCAGTACTTC
CDR3aa: CASKRDRGNYEQYF